Sequencing of this T cell receptor (beta chain) was carried out in a study of cytomegalovirus exposure and HLA in healthy donors. Study overall: Within the Caucasian-associated ancestry cluster were roughly 79% of the roughly 430 genotyped donors.

Study observations and caveats: In an earlier analysis, about 87% or about 30%: the productive usage of most TCR beta V segments.

As to this clone: Its specificity is not known.

The PCR employed 60 Vbeta primers together with 13 Jbeta primers. Method: immunoSEQ multiplex PCR; TCRdb's copy keeps in-frame clones and lacks some. The sample records about 200,000 clones, roughly 90% being singletons. This CDR3 is 15 amino acids long. V shed 0 bases and J 4 bases; nucleotides not matched to a gene: 2. Germline V gene lookup returns CDR1 MNHNY and CDR2 SVGAGI (reference sequence). Source material: PBMCs. This TCR was sampled from a woman in her 30s in good health and CMV-seronegative. V usage is TRBV6-6 and J usage is TRBJ2-7; 11 bases agree with TRBD1. CDR3 amino acids: CASSYSGQGAYEQYF. CDR3 DNA sequence: TGTGCCAGCAGTTACTCTGGACAGGGGGCGTACGAGCAGTACTTC.